This T cell receptor beta chain was retrieved from a study of T cell changes during pregnancy in multiple sclerosis. Sequenced by immunoSEQ multiplex PCR; TCRdb stores in-frame clones only, minus some. In the table there are about 36,000 clones, about 92% of which are singletons. Trimming left V 3 bases short and J 0 bases short, with 9 bases between. The CDR3 contains 15 residues. CDR1 and CDR2 (germline): MRHNA, SNTAGT. The clonotype was recovered from a female donor with multiple sclerosis, enrolled in a pregnancy study. The chain combines TRBV6-4 with TRBJ2-1, with D perhaps TRBD2 (5 bases). Sequencing used PBMCs (not recorded whether the cells were cultured). This CDR3 reads CASSERSGSYNEQFF. For the CDR3, the DNA is TGTGCCAGCAGTGAAAGGAGCGGCTCCTACAATGAGCAGTTCTTC.